The sequence of this T cell receptor (beta chain) was determined in a study of T cells in Graves' hyperthyroidism and ophthalmopathy. The study, taken as a whole, reports: Ophthalmopathy stood apart from stable hyperthyroidism in a 13 V-J model.

Researchers amplified the TCR beta CDR3 regions from RNA transcripts. A set of HTBI primers served as the primers for a first-round RT-PCR of the TCR CDR3. MiXCR, applied by TCRdb to the multiplex PCR reads, yields one record per CDR3 protein. The profile covers approximately 700,000 distinct CDR3 sequences, with around 15% appearing a single time and around 8% taken by the ten largest. The CDR3 runs 15 residues. V lost 4 bases to trimming and J lost 1 base; unmatched junction nucleotides: 7. The V gene's germline CDR1 is SGHRS and CDR2 YFSETQ. If no ophthalmopathy progression occurred within 18 months, Graves' hyperthyroidism was stable. Researchers barred patients who had uncontrolled infection, other autoimmune disease, pregnancy or lactation. Diagnosing involved the use of clinical symptoms, serum thyroxine and TRAb, thyroid ultrasound and orbital computed tomography. A few counts support this clonotype. Its antigen is as yet unknown.

The sequence was collected from a man aged 18 to 29 with Graves' hyperthyroidism. This chain connects TRBV5-1 to TRBJ2-7; 8 bases agree with TRBD1. The specimen was blood. The CDR3 here is CASSNGQGLSYEQYF. The CDR3 bases are TGCGCCAGCAGCAACGGACAGGGCCTATCCTACGAGCAGTACTTC.